A selection of T cell receptor beta chains follows, all from one sample in a study of cytomegalovirus exposure and HLA in healthy donors. Data came from immunoSEQ multiplex PCR; TCRdb stores just in-frame clones and leaves some out. Here the sample spans roughly 200,000 clones, approximately 82% being singletons. Material for sequencing was PBMCs. The receptor source for this set is a middle-aged woman in good health and CMV-seronegative. The CDR3 runs from the conserved cysteine through the conserved F or W. D genes are given only for firm matches. Clone size is shown for a subset of rows, as once, few, many or a class of expanded clone.

clone_size | j_call | v_call | d_call | cdr3_aa | cdr3_nt
- | TRBJ2-3 | TRBV5-4 | TRBD2 | CASSRSVAGGHDTQYF | TGTGCCAGCAGCCGGTCGGTAGCGGGGGGGCACGATACGCAGTATTTT
- | TRBJ2-2 | TRBV7-9 | TRBD2 | CASSFGGGAGELFF | TGTGCCAGCAGCTTTGGCGGGGGGGCCGGGGAGCTGTTTTTT
- | TRBJ1-2 | TRBV15 | TRBD1 | CATSRDGQGIGYTF | TGTGCCACCAGCAGAGATGGACAGGGCATCGGCTACACCTTC
- | TRBJ1-2 | TRBV7-9 | TRBD1 | CASSLVGGTGEGPYGYTF | TGTGCCAGCAGCTTAGTCGGGGGAACAGGGGAAGGGCCCTATGGCTACACCTTC
- | TRBJ1-2 | TRBV19 | - | CASSIVGGDYGYTF | TGTGCCAGTAGTATAGTAGGAGGGGACTATGGCTACACCTTC
few | TRBJ1-5 | TRBV4-1 | - | CASSQDHNQPQHF | TGCGCCAGCAGCCAAGATCACAATCAGCCCCAGCATTTT
- | TRBJ2-2 | TRBV19 | TRBD1 | CASSMLGQGAIGELFF | TGTGCCAGTAGTATGCTAGGACAGGGGGCTATCGGGGAGCTGTTTTTT
- | TRBJ2-1 | TRBV6-1 | - | CASSEPDEQFF | TGTGCCAGCAGTGAACCCGATGAGCAGTTCTTC
- | TRBJ2-7 | TRBV2 | - | CASSGVTARDEQYF | TGTGCCAGCAGCGGAGTAACGGCCAGGGACGAGCAGTACTTC
- | TRBJ1-2 | TRBV28 | - | CASSSTTVNYGYTF | TGTGCCAGCAGTTCTACGACAGTAAACTATGGCTACACCTTC
- | TRBJ2-4 | TRBV18 | TRBD1 | CASSEGQGSVGAKNIQYF | TGTGCCAGCTCAGAAGGACAGGGAAGTGTAGGTGCCAAAAACATTCAGTACTTC
- | TRBJ2-5 | TRBV4-2 | TRBD1 | CASSPRIGTEYQETQYF | TGTGCCAGCAGCCCTAGAATAGGGACAGAGTACCAAGAGACCCAGTACTTC
- | TRBJ1-1 | TRBV7-2 | - | CASSLVRSGTEAFF | TGTGCCAGCAGCTTAGTCCGATCGGGGACTGAAGCTTTCTTT
- | TRBJ2-3 | TRBV7-6 | - | CATSRDFTDTQYF | TGTGCCACCAGTCGGGACTTCACAGATACGCAGTATTTT
- | TRBJ2-1 | TRBV5-1 | - | CASSLFGDEQFF | TGCGCCAGCAGCTTGTTCGGGGATGAGCAGTTCTTC
- | TRBJ2-2 | TRBV18 | - | CASSPNDRRFANTGELFF | TGTGCCAGCTCACCAAATGACAGGAGATTCGCGAACACCGGGGAGCTGTTTTTT
- | TRBJ1-2 | TRBV20-1 | - | CSPEGYTF | TGCAGTCCCGAGGGCTACACCTTC
- | TRBJ2-3 | TRBV7-6 | TRBD2 | CASSLVGGGIGANTQYF | TGTGCCAGCAGCTTAGTCGGCGGGGGGATTGGTGCAAATACGCAGTATTTT
few | TRBJ2-1 | TRBV4-1 | TRBD2 | CASSLAGGPGEQFF | TGCGCCAGCAGCCTGGCGGGGGGGCCCGGTGAGCAGTTCTTC
many | TRBJ1-4 | TRBV7-2 | TRBD1 | CASSLERGPREKLFF | TGTGCCAGCAGCTTAGAAAGGGGGCCAAGGGAAAAACTGTTTTTT
once | TRBJ2-1 | TRBV21-1 | - | CASSKGEDRVGNYNEQFF | TGTGCCAGCAGCAAAGGGGAAGACAGGGTGGGAAACTACAATGAGCAGTTCTTC
- | TRBJ2-7 | TRBV27 | - | CASSQTRQGGEQYF | TGTGCCAGCAGCCAGACTAGACAGGGCGGCGAGCAGTACTTC
once | TRBJ2-7 | TRBV14 | - | CASSLWTTPYEQYF | TGTGCCAGCAGCCTCTGGACTACGCCCTACGAGCAGTACTTC
- | TRBJ2-5 | TRBV5-1 | - | CASSLGAGEETQYF | TGCGCCAGCAGCTTGGGGGCAGGGGAAGAGACCCAGTACTTC
- | TRBJ2-2 | TRBV5-4 | TRBD1 | CASSPRTGADTGELFF | TGTGCCAGCAGCCCAAGAACAGGGGCGGACACCGGGGAGCTGTTTTTT
few | TRBJ1-4 | TRBV2 | - | CASRQLRNEKLFF | TGTGCCAGCCGACAGCTTCGTAATGAAAAACTGTTTTTT
- | TRBJ1-6 | TRBV2 | TRBD1 | CASRATGGAYNSPLHF | TGTGCCAGCAGGGCGACAGGGGGCGCCTATAATTCACCCCTCCACTTT
- | TRBJ2-5 | TRBV9 | - | CASSVATGVFQETQYF | TGTGCCAGCAGCGTAGCTACCGGGGTATTCCAAGAGACCCAGTACTTC
- | TRBJ1-5 | TRBV19 | - | CASSIDTLWSQPQHF | TGTGCCAGTAGTATAGATACACTTTGGAGTCAGCCCCAGCATTTT
- | TRBJ2-3 | TRBV5-1 | - | CASSLDPGPGDTQYF | TGCGCCAGCAGCTTGGACCCCGGCCCGGGAGATACGCAGTATTTT
- | TRBJ1-6 | TRBV7-3 | - | CASSTGPNSPLHF | TGTGCCAGCAGCACAGGGCCGAATTCACCCCTCCACTTT
- | TRBJ1-1 | TRBV28 | TRBD1 | CASRPGTGGTEAFF | TGTGCCAGCAGACCCGGAACAGGGGGCACTGAAGCTTTCTTT
- | TRBJ2-5 | TRBV30 | - | CAWSGTGRQYF | TGTGCCTGGAGCGGAACAGGGCGCCAGTACTTC
- | TRBJ2-1 | TRBV7-8 | - | CASSLRRGLSDEQFF | TGTGCCAGCAGCTTACGCAGGGGATTAAGCGATGAGCAGTTCTTC
- | TRBJ1-5 | TRBV7-8 | - | CASSLGVGVQPQHF | TGTGCCAGCAGCTTAGGGGTGGGAGTTCAGCCCCAGCATTTT
- | TRBJ2-5 | TRBV5-1 | TRBD1 | CASRRDRGQQETQYF | TGCGCCAGCAGGCGCGACAGGGGTCAACAAGAGACCCAGTACTTC
few | TRBJ1-4 | TRBV5-4 | - | CASSSWDIRGEKLFF | TGTGCCAGCAGCTCATGGGACATTCGGGGTGAAAAACTGTTTTTT
- | TRBJ2-3 | TRBV11-3 | TRBD1 | CASSFGTDFTDTQYF | TGTGCCAGCAGCTTCGGGACAGACTTCACAGATACGCAGTATTTT
- | TRBJ2-1 | TRBV15 | - | CATSRGPRNEQFF | TGTGCCACCAGCAGAGGGCCGCGGAATGAGCAGTTCTTC
- | TRBJ1-1 | TRBV5-1 | - | CASSLRTEGNTEAFF | TGCGCCAGCAGCTTGAGGACCGAGGGGAACACTGAAGCTTTCTTT
- | TRBJ1-2 | TRBV5-6 | - | CASDVGGVRGYTF | TGTGCCAGCGATGTTGGCGGGGTTCGTGGCTACACCTTC
- | TRBJ1-2 | TRBV6-1 | TRBD1 | CASTQGAKDSGYTF | TGTGCCAGCACCCAGGGGGCGAAGGATAGCGGCTACACCTTC
- | TRBJ2-1 | TRBV2 | - | CASTDRNNEQFF | TGTGCCAGCACTGACAGGAACAATGAGCAGTTCTTC
- | TRBJ2-5 | TRBV5-4 | TRBD2 | CASSLAGGTQETQYF | TGTGCCAGCAGCTTAGCGGGGGGGACCCAAGAGACCCAGTACTTC
- | TRBJ2-2 | TRBV9 | - | CASSVVGGGTGELFF | TGTGCCAGCAGCGTAGTGGGGGGTGGCACCGGGGAGCTGTTTTTT
- | TRBJ2-1 | TRBV4-2 | TRBD2 | CASSQDGGVDEQFF | TGTGCCAGCAGCCAAGATGGGGGGGTTGACGAGCAGTTCTTC
- | TRBJ1-4 | TRBV9 | - | CASSVGAPSNEKLFF | TGTGCCAGCAGCGTAGGGGCTCCTTCTAATGAAAAACTGTTTTTT
- | TRBJ1-2 | TRBV12-5 | - | CASSGSNYGYTF | TGTGCTTCGAGCGGGTCTAACTATGGCTACACCTTC
- | TRBJ2-3 | TRBV29-1 | TRBD1 | CSVVGWTGATDTQYF | TGCAGCGTTGTTGGCTGGACAGGGGCTACAGATACGCAGTATTTT
- | TRBJ1-4 | TRBV15 | TRBD1 | CATSRSAEGRGLEKLFF | TGTGCCACCAGCAGATCCGCCGAGGGCAGGGGGCTTGAAAAACTGTTTTTT
- | TRBJ2-7 | TRBV6-5 | - | CASSYSVWGPRYEQYF | TGTGCCAGCAGTTACTCCGTCTGGGGCCCTCGCTACGAGCAGTACTTC
once | TRBJ2-5 | TRBV7-2 | TRBD1 | CASSLVWDRGYETQYF | TGTGCCAGCAGCTTAGTATGGGACAGGGGATACGAGACCCAGTACTTC
- | TRBJ1-1 | TRBV25-1 | - | CASSDPDREVTEAFF | TGTGCCAGCAGTGACCCAGACAGAGAAGTCACTGAAGCTTTCTTT
- | TRBJ2-7 | TRBV28 | - | CASSLTGNLYEQYF | TGTGCCAGCAGTTTGACCGGGAATCTCTACGAGCAGTACTTC
- | TRBJ2-7 | TRBV25-1 | TRBD2 | CASGLAGAYEQYF | TGTGCCAGCGGCCTAGCGGGGGCCTACGAGCAGTACTTC